Below, one TCR beta chain is given with its context. Its antigen remains unidentified. TCRdb re-called the reads through MiXCR, storing one row per CDR3 protein. Among some 200,000 distinct CDR3 sequences listed, roughly a fifth were seen once. These data come from a study of T cell repertoires in cytomegalovirus infection. Study findings and constraints: HLA-C-restricted CMV-specific TCR beta clonotypes were dominant in the ex vivo response.

The CDR3 is 14 amino acids. Trimming stripped 8 bases from V and 4 bases from J, with 14 bases between. Germline-derived CDR1 and CDR2 are MDHEN and SYDVKM. The sample taken for sequencing was PBMCs. This chain uses TRBV28 with TRBJ2-2; D perhaps matches TRBD2 (6 bases). The sequence was obtained from a human donor in good health (CMV status not recorded). Some clones in this sample may be carry-over from other donors' samples. This CDR3 is CASGGGLGTGELFF. CDR3 sequence (DNA): TGTGCCAGCGGAGGAGGGTTGGGCACCGGGGAGCTGTTTTTT.